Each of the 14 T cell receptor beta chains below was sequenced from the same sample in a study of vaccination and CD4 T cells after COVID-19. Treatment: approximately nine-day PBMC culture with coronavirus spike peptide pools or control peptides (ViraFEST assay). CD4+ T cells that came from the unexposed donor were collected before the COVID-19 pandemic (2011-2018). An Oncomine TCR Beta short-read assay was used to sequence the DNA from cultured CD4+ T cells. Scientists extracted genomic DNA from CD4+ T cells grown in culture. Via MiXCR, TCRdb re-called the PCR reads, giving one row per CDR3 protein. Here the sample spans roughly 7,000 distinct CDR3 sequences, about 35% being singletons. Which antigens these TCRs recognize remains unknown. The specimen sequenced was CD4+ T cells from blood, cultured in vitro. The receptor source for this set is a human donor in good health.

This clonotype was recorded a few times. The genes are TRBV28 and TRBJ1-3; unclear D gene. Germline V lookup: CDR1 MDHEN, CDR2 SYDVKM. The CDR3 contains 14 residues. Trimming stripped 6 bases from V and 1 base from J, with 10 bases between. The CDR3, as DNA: TGTGCCAGCAGGGGCGGCAGTTCTGGAAACACCATATATTTT. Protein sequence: CASRGGSSGNTIYF.

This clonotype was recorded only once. This chain's CDR3 is CASSRDRGAKDSIQYF. The CDR3 DNA reads as TGTGCCAGCAGCCGAGACAGGGGGGCTAAGGATAGCATTCAGTACTTC. The chain carries TRBV6-2 or TRBV6-3 and TRBJ2-4; 9 bases map to TRBD1. The trim removed 6 bases at V and 9 bases at J, leaving 15 bases unmatched. This CDR3 is 16 amino acids long. The germline gives CDR1 MNHEY, CDR2 SVGEGT.

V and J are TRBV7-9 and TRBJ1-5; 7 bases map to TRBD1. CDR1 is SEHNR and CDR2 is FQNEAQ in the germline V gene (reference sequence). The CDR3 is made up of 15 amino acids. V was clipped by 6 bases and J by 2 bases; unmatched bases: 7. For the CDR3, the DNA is TGTGCCAGCAGTGATTCAGGACAGGGCAATCAGCCCCAGCATTTT. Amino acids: CASSDSGQGNQPQHF.

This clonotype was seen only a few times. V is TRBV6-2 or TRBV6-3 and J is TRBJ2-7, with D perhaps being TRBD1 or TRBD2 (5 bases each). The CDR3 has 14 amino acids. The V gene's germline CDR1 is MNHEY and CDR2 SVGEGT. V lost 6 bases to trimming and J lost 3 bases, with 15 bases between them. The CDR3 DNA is TGTGCCAGCAGGAGGGTGACAGCGGTCTACGAGCAGTACTTC. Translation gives CASRRVTAVYEQYF.

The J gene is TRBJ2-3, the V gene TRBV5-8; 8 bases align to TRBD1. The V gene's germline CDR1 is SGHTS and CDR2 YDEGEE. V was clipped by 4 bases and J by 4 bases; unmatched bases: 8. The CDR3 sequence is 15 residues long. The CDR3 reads CASSPGQGVADTQYF. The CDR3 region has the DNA TGTGCCAGCAGCCCCGGACAGGGAGTGGCAGATACGCAGTATTTT.

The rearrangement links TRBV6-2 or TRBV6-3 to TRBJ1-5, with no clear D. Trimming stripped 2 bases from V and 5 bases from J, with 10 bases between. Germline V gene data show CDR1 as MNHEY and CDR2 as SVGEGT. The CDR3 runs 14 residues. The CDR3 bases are TGTGCCAGCAGTTACCCGCAAGGGCATCAGCCCCAGCATTTT. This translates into CASSYPQGHQPQHF.

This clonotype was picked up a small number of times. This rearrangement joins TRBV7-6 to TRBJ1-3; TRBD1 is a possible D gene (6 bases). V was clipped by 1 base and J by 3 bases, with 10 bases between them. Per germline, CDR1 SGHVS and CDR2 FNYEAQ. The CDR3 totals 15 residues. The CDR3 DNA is TGTGCCAGCAGCTTAGAGAGGGGGAATGGAAACACCATATATTTT. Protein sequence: CASSLERGNGNTIYF. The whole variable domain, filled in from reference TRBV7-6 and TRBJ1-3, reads GAGVSQSPRYKVTKRGQDVALRCDPISGHVSLYWYRQALGQGPEFLTYFNYEAQQDKSGLPNDRFSAERPEGSISTLTIQRTEQRDSAMYRCASSLERGNGNTIYFGEGSWLTVV.

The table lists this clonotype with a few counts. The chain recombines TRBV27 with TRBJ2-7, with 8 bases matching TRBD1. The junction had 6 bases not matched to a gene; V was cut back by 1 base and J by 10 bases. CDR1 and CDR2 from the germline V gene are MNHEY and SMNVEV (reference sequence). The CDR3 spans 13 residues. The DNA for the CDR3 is TGTGCCAGCAGTTTATATTCCGACAGGGGACAGTACTTC. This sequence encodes CASSLYSDRGQYF.

As DNA, the CDR3 is TGTGCCAGCAGCTTAACGGCGGGAGGTTTAGATACGCAGTATTTT. It codes for CASSLTAGGLDTQYF. The chain joins TRBV7-3 to TRBJ2-3, with 8 bases fitting TRBD2. The length of the CDR3 is 15 residues. The junction had 4 bases not matched to a gene; V was cut back by 0 bases and J by 5 bases. In germline, CDR1 is SGHTA, CDR2 FQGTGA.

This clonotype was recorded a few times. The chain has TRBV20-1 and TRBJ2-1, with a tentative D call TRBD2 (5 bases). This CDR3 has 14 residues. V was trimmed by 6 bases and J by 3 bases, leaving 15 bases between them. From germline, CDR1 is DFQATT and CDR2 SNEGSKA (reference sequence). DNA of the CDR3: TGCAGTGCCCCCCAGAGGGAGCGCTACAATGAGCAGTTCTTC. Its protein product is CSAPQRERYNEQFF.

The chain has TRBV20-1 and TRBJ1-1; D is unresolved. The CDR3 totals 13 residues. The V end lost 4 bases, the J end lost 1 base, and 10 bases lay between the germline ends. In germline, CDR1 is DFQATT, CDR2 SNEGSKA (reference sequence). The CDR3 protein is CSAIWAANTEAFF. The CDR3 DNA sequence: TGCAGTGCTATTTGGGCGGCGAACACTGAAGCTTTCTTT.

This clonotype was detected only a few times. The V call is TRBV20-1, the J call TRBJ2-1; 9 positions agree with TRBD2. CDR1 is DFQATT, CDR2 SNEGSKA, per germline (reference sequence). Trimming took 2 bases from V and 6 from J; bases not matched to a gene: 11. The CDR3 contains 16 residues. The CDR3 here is CSARPATSGRTNEQFF. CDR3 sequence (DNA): TGCAGTGCTAGACCCGCCACTAGCGGGCGGACCAATGAGCAGTTCTTC.

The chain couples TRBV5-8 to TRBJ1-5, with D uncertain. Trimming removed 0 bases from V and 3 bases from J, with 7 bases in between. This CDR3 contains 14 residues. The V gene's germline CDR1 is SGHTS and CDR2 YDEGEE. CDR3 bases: TGTGCCAGCAGCTTGGGCACAAACAATCAGCCCCAGCATTTT. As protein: CASSLGTNNQPQHF.

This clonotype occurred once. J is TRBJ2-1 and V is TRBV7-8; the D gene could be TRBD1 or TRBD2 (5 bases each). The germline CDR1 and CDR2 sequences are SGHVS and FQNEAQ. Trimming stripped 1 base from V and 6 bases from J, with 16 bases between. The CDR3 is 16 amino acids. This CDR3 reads CASSLDWYGGGNEQFF. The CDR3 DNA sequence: TGTGCCAGCAGCTTAGATTGGTATGGGGGTGGCAATGAGCAGTTCTTC.